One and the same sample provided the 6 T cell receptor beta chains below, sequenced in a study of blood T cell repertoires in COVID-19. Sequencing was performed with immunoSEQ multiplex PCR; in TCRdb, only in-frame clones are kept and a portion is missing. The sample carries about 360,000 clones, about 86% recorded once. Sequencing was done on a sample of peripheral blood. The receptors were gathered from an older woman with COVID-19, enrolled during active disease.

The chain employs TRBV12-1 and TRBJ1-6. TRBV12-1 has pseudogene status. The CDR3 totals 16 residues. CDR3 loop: CASSFAGGQYNSPLHF. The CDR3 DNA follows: TGTGCCAGCAGCTTTGCGGGGGGGCAGTATAATTCACCCCTCCACTTT.

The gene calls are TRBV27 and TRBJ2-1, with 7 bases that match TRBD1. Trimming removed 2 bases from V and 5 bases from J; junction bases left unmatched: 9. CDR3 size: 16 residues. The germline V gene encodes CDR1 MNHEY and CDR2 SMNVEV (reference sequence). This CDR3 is CASSLLRRGNNNEQFF. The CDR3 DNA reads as TGTGCCAGCAGTTTACTTCGCAGGGGGAATAACAATGAGCAGTTCTTC.

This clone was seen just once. The CDR3, as DNA: TGTGCCTGGACCCGGGAAAAAAGCTACACCTTC. Protein sequence: CAWTREKSYTF. The gene calls are TRBV30 and TRBJ1-2; no clear D gene. Trimming took 4 bases from V and 9 from J, leaving 12 bases between them. The CDR3 contains 11 residues. Looked up from germline, CDR1 is GTSNPN and CDR2 is SVGIG (reference sequence).

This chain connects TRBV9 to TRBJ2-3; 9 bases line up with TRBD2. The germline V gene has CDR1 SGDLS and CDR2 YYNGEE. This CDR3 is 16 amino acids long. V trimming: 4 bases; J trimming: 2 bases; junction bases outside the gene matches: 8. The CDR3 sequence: CASSPYERGDTDTQYF. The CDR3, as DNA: TGTGCCAGCAGCCCTTATGAGCGGGGGGACACAGATACGCAGTATTTT.

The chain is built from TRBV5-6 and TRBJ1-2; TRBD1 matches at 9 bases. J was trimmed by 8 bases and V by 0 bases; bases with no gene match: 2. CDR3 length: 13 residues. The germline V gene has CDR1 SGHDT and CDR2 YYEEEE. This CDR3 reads CASSLEQGAGYTF. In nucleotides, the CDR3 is TGTGCCAGCAGCTTGGAACAGGGGGCCGGCTACACCTTC.

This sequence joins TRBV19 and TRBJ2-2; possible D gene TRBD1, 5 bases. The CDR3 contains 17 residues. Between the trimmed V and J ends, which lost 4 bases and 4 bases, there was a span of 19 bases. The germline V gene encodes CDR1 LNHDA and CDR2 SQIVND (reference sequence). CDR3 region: CASSNPGPSWSTGELFF. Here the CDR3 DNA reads TGTGCCAGTAGTAACCCAGGGCCAAGTTGGAGCACCGGGGAGCTGTTTTTT.